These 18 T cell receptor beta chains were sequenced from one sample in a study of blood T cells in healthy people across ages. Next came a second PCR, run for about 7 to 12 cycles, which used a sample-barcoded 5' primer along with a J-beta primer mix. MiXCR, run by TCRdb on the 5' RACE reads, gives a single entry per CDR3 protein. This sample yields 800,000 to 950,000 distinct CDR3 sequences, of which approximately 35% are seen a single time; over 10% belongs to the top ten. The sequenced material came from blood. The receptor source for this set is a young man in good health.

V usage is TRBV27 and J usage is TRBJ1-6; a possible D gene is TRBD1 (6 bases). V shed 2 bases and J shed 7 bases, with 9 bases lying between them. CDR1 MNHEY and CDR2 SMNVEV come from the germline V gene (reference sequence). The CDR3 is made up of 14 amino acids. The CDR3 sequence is CASSLTGINSPLHF. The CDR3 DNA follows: TGTGCCAGCAGTTTAACAGGGATAAATTCACCCCTCCACTTT.

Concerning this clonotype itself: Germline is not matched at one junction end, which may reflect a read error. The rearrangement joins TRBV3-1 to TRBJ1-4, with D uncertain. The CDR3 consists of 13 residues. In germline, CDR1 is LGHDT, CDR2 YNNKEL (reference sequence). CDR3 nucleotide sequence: TGTGCCAGCAACCAAGATCCCGGAGAAAAACTGTTTTTT. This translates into CASNQDPGEKLFF.

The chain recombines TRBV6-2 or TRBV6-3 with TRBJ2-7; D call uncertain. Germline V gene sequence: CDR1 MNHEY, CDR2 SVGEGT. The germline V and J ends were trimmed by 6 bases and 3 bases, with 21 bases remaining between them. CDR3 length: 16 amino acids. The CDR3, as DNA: TGTGCCAGCAGCCTCCCCCTAGATAGAAAGAGCTACGAGCAGTACTTC. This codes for CASSLPLDRKSYEQYF.

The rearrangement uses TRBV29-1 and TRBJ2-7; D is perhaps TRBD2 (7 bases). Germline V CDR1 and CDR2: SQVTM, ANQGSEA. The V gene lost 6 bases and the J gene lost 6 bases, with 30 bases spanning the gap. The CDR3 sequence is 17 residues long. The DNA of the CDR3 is TGCAGCGTGCCCGTTGAAAGGGCGGGGGCCAAACAATCCGAGCAGTACTTC. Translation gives CSVPVERAGAKQSEQYF.

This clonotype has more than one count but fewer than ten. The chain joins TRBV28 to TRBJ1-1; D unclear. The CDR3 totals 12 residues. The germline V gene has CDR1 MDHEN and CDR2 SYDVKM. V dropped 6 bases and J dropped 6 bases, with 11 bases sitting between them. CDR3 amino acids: CASSPIEAEAFF. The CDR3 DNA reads TGTGCCAGCAGCCCAATTGAAGCTGAAGCTTTCTTT.

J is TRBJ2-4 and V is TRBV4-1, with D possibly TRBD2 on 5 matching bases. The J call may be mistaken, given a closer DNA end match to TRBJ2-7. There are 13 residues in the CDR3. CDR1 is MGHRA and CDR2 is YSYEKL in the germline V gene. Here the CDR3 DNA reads TGCGCCAGCAGCCAAGTGGGGAGCGACGAGCAGTACTTC. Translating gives CASSQVGSDEQYF.

DNA for the CDR3: TGCGCCAGCAGCTGGACAGGGGCCGGGGAGCTGTTTTTT. Protein product: CASSWTGAGELFF. The V and J genes are TRBV5-1 and TRBJ2-2, with TRBD1 matching over 9 bases. V trimming: 3 bases; J trimming: 6 bases; junction bases outside the gene matches: 0. Looked up from germline, CDR1 is SGHRS and CDR2 is YFSETQ. This CDR3 has 13 residues.

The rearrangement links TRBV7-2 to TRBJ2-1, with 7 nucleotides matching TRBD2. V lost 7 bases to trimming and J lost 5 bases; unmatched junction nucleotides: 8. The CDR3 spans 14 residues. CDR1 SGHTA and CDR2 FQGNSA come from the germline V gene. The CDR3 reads CASNSWGGNNEQFF. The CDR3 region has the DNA TGTGCCAGCAACTCCTGGGGGGGAAACAATGAGCAGTTCTTC.

The CDR3 here is CSAREHRGITNEKLFF. The CDR3 bases are TGCAGTGCTAGAGAACACAGGGGGATAACTAATGAAAAACTGTTTTTT. The chain has TRBV20-1 and TRBJ1-4, with 8 bases fitting TRBD1. Germline assignment: CDR1 DFQATT and CDR2 SNEGSKA (reference sequence). Trimming removed 0 bases from V and 1 base from J; junction bases left unmatched: 4. This CDR3 spans 16 amino acids.

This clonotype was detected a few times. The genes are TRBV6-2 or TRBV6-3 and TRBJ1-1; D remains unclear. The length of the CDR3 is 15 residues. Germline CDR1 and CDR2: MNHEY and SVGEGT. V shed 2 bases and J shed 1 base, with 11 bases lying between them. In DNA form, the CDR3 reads TGTGCCAGCAGTTACCCCAGGACCCAGAACACTGAAGCTTTCTTT. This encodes CASSYPRTQNTEAFF.

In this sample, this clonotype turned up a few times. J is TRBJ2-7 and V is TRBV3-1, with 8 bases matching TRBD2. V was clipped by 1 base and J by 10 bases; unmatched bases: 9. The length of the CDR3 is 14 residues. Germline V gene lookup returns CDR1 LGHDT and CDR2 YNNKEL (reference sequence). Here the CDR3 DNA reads TGTGCCAGCAGCCAAGGTTCGGGGGGGCAGATTCAGTACTTC. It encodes CASSQGSGGQIQYF.

CDR3 DNA: TGTGCCAGCAGCAACCCTAGACGGTCTAGCACAGATACGCAGTATTTT. This gives the protein CASSNPRRSSTDTQYF. The chain carries TRBV7-9 and TRBJ2-3; D unclear. This CDR3 contains 16 residues. Trimming took 5 bases from V and 0 from J, leaving 15 bases between them. Per the germline V gene, CDR1 is SEHNR and CDR2 is FQNEAQ (reference sequence).

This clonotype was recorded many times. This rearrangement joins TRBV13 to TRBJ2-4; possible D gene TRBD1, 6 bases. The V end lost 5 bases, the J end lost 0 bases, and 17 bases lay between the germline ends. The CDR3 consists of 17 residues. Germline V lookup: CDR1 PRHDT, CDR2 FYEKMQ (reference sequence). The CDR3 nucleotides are TGTGCCAGCAGCGGACAGCCATTCAGGGGAGCCAAAAACATTCAGTACTTC. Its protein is CASSGQPFRGAKNIQYF.

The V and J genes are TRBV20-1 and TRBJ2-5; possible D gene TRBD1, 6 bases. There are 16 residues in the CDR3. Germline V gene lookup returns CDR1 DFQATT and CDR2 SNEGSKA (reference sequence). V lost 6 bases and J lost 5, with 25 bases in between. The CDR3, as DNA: TGCAGTGCCCAACCTCTGACAGGTCCCACCTGGGAGACCCAGTACTTC. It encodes CSAQPLTGPTWETQYF.

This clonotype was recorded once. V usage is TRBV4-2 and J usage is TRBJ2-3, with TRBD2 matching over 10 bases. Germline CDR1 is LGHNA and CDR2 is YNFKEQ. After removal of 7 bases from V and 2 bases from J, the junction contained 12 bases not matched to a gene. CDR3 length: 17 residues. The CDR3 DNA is TGTGCCAGCAACCAGCCCGGGACTAGCGTTTTCACAGATACGCAGTATTTT. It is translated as CASNQPGTSVFTDTQYF.

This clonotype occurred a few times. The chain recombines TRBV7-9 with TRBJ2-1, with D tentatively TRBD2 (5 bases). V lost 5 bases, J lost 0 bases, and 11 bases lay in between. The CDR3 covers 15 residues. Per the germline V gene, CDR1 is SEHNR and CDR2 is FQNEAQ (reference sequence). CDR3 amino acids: CASSPAASSYNEQFF. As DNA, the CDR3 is TGTGCCAGCAGCCCAGCGGCGAGCTCCTACAATGAGCAGTTCTTC.

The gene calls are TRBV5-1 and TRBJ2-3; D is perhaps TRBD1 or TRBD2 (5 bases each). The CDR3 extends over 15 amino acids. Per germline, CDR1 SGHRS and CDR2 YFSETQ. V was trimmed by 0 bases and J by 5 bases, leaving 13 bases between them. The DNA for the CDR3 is TGCGCCAGCAGCTTGGTCCAGTGGGGGATAGATACGCAGTATTTT. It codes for CASSLVQWGIDTQYF.

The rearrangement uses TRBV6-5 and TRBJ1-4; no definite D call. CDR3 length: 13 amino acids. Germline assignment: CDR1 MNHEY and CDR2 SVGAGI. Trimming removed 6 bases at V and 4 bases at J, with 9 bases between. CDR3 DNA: TGTGCCAGCAGGATGGTGTTTAATGAAAAACTGTTTTTT. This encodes CASRMVFNEKLFF.